These T cell receptor beta chains were read from a single sample in a study of blood T cell repertoires in COVID-19. Libraries were prepared by immunoSEQ multiplex PCR; TCRdb keeps only in-frame clonotypes and omits some of them. Here the sample spans under 250,000 clones, around 85% being singletons. The sample was peripheral blood. Every receptor here comes from a man aged 45-60 years with COVID-19, enrolled during active disease. Each CDR3 is given without its conserved first and last residue.

V: TRBV6-5
J: TRBJ1-3
CDR3: ASGSYRGSGNTIY

V: TRBV13
J: TRBJ2-3
CDR3: ASRGRPSTDTQY

V: TRBV28
J: TRBJ2-7
CDR3: ASSLMENEQY

V: TRBV4-1
J: TRBJ2-6
CDR3: ASSQRHRTSGANVLT

V: TRBV7-9
J: TRBJ2-5
CDR3: ASSFRTVETQY

V: TRBV3-1/TRBV3-2
J: TRBJ2-7
CDR3: ASSPAGNYEQY

V: TRBV5-4
J: TRBJ2-5
CDR3: ASSFRTGVETQY

V: TRBV5-4
J: TRBJ1-1
CDR3: ASSIDRDTEAF

V: TRBV18
J: TRBJ2-2
CDR3: ASSPTRSERGANTGELF

V: TRBV6-2/TRBV6-3
J: TRBJ1-4
CDR3: ASSSRVATNEKLF